This record looks at one TCR beta chain sequence and its context. This sample was taken from a study of cytomegalovirus exposure and HLA in healthy donors. With 0 bases clipped from V and 3 bases from J, the junction kept 10 bases outside the gene matches. Per the germline V gene, CDR1 is LNHNV and CDR2 is YYDKDF (reference sequence). There are 18 residues in the CDR3. PCR was performed using 60 Vbeta and 13 Jbeta primers. The table came from immunoSEQ multiplex PCR; TCRdb's copy has only in-frame clones and leaves some out. The repertoire includes under 200,000 clones, around 67% of them detected once, and 4.5% sits in the top ten.

The receptor comes from a woman under 30 in good health and CMV-seropositive. The chain links TRBV15 to TRBJ2-1, with 8 bases fitting TRBD2. Sequencing used PBMCs. The CDR3: CATSRDSSGRPIYNEQFF. In nucleotides, the CDR3 is TGTGCCACCAGCAGAGATTCTAGCGGGCGACCCATCTACAATGAGCAGTTCTTC.